This T cell receptor beta chain was found in a study of beta chain features in type 1 diabetes (dated by TCRdb to 2017 to 2018). With regard to the full study: Patients and healthy donors did not differ in mean age, gender distribution, total cell number or subset yield. Naive and central memory subsets were obtained from all 30 or so donors, but regulatory and stem cell-like memory subsets were isolated from only 8 patients and about eight healthy donors. A total of roughly 100 million sorted cells were examined across all samples, and the number of cells per subset was strongly correlated with RNA yield. In the study, TCRB repertoires of sorted circulating CD4+ T cell subsets from recently diagnosed type 1 diabetes patients were compared with those of matched healthy donors. The full study reports these points: Naive, central memory and regulatory TCRB repertoires appeared to be more similar among patients than among healthy donors. Type 1 diabetes patients showed a moderate but significant shortening of TCRB CDR3 length in all four CD4+ subsets. Because the HLA sub-analyses included only small numbers of individuals, any influence of HLA type on TCRB rearrangement was left unresolved. PCR might favor shorter templates, but patient and control samples were amplified and corrected together, so any skew would affect both groups equally. Because cDNA rather than genomic DNA was sequenced, highly expressing activated cells could have been over-represented, although no difference in activation and CD3 levels was found between groups. At VDJ recombination sites, type 1 diabetes patients had fewer insertions and more deleted nucleotides, which implies abnormalities in thymic rearrangement.

CDR1 and CDR2 were assigned from the germline V gene as LGHNA and YSLEER. At the junction V is shortened by 2 bases and J by 6 bases; bases outside the gene matches: 6. The CDR3 contains 15 residues, cysteine and phenylalanine counted. Only CDR3 DNA remains: 45 bases, in frame from the first base. This clone was detected a few times. The antigen it recognizes is unknown. No much larger clone exists at a distance of one base, and base qualities are not known. A single peripheral blood draw of about 120 mL on average was collected from each donor into heparinised tubes. A BD FACSAria II and a panel including CD45RO, CCR7, CD25, CD127, CD95 and CD27 were used to sort naive, central memory, regulatory and stem cell-like memory CD4+ T cells. Purity was above 95% for every sorted population. PBMCs were isolated immediately by Lymphoprep density gradient centrifugation and stained directly without culture. Samples were stained and sorted in pairs, with one healthy donor and one patient per experiment, so that batch effects were minimized.

All of the isolated RNA was reverse transcribed with the High Capacity cDNA Reverse Transcription Kit, so expressed TCRB transcripts were sequenced. Deep immunoSEQ sequencing was applied to naive, central memory and regulatory T cell samples, giving an average of about 3.7 million total reads per sample. After sorted cells were lysed in RLT buffer, RNA was extracted with DNase-treated RNeasy Micro or Mini kits, with the choice depending on cell number. Each cell subset was processed on its own to prevent cross-contamination, while patient and healthy donor samples were processed together. The immunoSEQ multiplex PCR was used to amplify TCRB sequences from cDNA, generating 87-bp fragments that spanned the CDR3 region. Sequencing of the amplicons was performed on the Illumina HiSeq platform. For the original study's pipeline: Synthetic template baselines were used to correct PCR bias computationally, reads within Hamming distance 2 were collapsed together, and singletons that could not be merged were discarded. Reads were aligned to IMGT to assign V, D and J genes, CDR3 length, and insertions or deletions at six rearrangement sites. Clonotype counts were normalized to sorted cell number within each subset before computing true diversity and Gini coefficients with the tcR R package. The overlap coefficient, calculated on TCRB nucleotide sequences, was used to measure repertoire sharing. Not all clones reach the TCRdb copy of this immuneACCESS table, which keeps in-frame sequences only. Checked studies attribute under half of the gap to unresolved V genes and leave the rest unexplained. D and trimming come from the DNA, and the V and J calls and clone size come from that table. For this sample the table gives more than 150,000 clones, of which 10% to 15% were detected only once. The biggest ten clones account for 0.62% of the sample.

The sequencing sample was made of central memory CD4+ T cells from blood. The origin of this receptor is a young woman in good health. The chain is encoded by TRBV4-3 joined to TRBJ2-2; TRBD1 lines up with 7 middle nucleotides. The CDR3 region has the sequence CASSQQTTGSGELFF. The sequenced DNA is TGCGCCAGCAGCCAACAAACGACAGGGTCCGGGGAGCTGTTTTTT.